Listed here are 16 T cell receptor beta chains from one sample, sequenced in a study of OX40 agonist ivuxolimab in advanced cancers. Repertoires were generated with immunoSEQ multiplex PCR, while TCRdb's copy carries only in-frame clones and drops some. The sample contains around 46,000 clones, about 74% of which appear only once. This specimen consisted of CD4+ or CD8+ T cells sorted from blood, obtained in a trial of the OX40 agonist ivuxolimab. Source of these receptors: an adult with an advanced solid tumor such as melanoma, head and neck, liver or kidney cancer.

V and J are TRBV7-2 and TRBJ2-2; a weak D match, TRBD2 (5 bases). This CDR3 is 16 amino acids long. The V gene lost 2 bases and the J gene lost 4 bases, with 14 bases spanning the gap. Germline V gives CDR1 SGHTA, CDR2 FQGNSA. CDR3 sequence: CASSLRAGLGTGELFF. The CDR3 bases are TGTGCCAGCAGCTTAAGGGCGGGCCTGGGCACCGGGGAGCTGTTTTTT.

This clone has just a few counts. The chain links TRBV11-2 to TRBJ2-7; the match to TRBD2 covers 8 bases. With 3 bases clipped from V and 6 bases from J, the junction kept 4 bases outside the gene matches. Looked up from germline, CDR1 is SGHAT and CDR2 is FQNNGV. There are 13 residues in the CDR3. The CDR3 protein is CASSFRAGVEQYF. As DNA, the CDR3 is TGTGCCAGCAGCTTCCGAGCGGGAGTCGAGCAGTACTTC.

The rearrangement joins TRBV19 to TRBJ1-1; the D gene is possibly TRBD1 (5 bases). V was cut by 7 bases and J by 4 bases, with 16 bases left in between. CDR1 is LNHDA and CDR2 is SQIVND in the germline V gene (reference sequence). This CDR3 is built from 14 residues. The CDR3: CASTGRGRATEAFF. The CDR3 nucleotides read TGTGCCAGTACAGGGCGGGGTCGGGCCACTGAAGCTTTCTTT.

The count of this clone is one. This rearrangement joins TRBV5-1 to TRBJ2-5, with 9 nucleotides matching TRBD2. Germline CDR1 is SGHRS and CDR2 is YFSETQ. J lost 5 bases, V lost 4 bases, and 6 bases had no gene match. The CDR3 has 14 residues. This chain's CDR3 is CASSSSGSPETQYF. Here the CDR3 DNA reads TGCGCCAGCAGCAGTAGCGGGAGTCCTGAGACCCAGTACTTC.

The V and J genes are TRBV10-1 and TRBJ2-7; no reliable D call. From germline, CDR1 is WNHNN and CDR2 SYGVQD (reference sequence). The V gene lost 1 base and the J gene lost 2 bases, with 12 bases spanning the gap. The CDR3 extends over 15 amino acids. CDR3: CASSEFISPAYEQYF. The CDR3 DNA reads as TGCGCCAGCAGTGAGTTCATAAGTCCGGCCTACGAGCAGTACTTC.

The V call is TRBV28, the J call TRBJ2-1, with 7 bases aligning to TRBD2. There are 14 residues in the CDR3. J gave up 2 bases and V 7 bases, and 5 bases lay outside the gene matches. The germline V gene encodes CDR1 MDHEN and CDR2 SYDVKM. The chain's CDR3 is CASKMGGAYNEQFF. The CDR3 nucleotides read TGTGCCAGCAAGATGGGGGGGGCCTACAATGAGCAGTTCTTC.

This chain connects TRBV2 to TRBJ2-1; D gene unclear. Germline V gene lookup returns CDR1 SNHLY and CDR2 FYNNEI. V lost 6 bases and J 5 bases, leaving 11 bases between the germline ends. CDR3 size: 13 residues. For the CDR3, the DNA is TGTGCCAGCAGCAGGCTTTTTCACAATGAGCAGTTCTTC. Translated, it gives CASSRLFHNEQFF.

The CDR3, as DNA: TGTGCCAGTAGTACCTCCCGTGGAACAGCGGGAGAGACCCAGTACTTC. It encodes CASSTSRGTAGETQYF. The chain combines TRBV19 with TRBJ2-5, with D possibly matching TRBD2 (6 bases). CDR3 length: 16 amino acids. V lost 4 bases and J 4 bases, leaving 19 bases between the germline ends. The germline V gene has CDR1 LNHDA and CDR2 SQIVND (reference sequence).

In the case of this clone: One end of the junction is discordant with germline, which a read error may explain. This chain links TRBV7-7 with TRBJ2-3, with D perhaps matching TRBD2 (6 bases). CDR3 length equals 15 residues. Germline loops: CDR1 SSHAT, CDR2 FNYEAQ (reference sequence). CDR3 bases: TGTGCTAGCAGCTTCGGGGGAACTAGCACAGATACGCAGTATTTT. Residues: CASSFGGTSTDTQYF.

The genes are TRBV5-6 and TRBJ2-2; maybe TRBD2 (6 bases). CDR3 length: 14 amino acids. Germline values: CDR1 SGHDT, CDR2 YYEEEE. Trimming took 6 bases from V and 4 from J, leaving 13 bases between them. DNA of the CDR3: TGTGCCAGCAACCAGGGAGGCCCCACCGGGGAGCTGTTTTTT. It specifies CASNQGGPTGELFF.

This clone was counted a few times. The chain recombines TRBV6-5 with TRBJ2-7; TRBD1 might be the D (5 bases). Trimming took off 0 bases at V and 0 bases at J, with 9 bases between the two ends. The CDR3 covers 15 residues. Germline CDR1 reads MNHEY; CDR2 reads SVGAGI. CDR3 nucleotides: TGTGCCAGCAGTTACTCGGGTACAGGCTCCTACGAGCAGTACTTC. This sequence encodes CASSYSGTGSYEQYF.

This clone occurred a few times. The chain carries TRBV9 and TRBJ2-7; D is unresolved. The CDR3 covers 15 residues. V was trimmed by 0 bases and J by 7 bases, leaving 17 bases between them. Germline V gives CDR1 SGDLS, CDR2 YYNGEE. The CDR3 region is CASSVGLAGPREQYF. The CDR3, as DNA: TGTGCCAGCAGCGTAGGGTTGGCAGGCCCACGGGAGCAGTACTTC.

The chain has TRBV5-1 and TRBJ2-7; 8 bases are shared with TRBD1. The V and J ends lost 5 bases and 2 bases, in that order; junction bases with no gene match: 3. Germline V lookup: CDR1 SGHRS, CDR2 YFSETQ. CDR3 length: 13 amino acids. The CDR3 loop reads CASSNRGAYEQYF. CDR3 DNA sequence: TGCGCCAGCAGTAACAGGGGGGCCTACGAGCAGTACTTC.

CDR3 sequence: CASSYSGDSNQPQHF. The CDR3 nucleotides read TGTGCCAGCAGTTACTCCGGGGACAGTAATCAGCCCCAGCATTTT. The V call is TRBV6-5, the J call TRBJ1-5; the match to TRBD1 covers 7 bases. V was clipped by 0 bases and J by 4 bases; unmatched bases: 3. The CDR3 length is 15 residues. Germline V gene sequence: CDR1 MNHEY, CDR2 SVGAGI.

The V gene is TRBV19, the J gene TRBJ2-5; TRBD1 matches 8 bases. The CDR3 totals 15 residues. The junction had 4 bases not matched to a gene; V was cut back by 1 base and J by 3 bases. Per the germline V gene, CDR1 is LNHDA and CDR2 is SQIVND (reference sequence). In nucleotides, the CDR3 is TGTGCCAGTAGTATAGGGGGGACAGGCAAAGAGACCCAGTACTTC. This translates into CASSIGGTGKETQYF.

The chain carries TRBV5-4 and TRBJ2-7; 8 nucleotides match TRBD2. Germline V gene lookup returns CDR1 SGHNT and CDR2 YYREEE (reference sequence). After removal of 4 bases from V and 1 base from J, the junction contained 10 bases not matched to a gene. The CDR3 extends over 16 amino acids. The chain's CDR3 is CASSTGPGGPSYEQYF. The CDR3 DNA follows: TGTGCCAGCAGCACTGGTCCGGGAGGGCCGTCCTACGAGCAGTACTTC.